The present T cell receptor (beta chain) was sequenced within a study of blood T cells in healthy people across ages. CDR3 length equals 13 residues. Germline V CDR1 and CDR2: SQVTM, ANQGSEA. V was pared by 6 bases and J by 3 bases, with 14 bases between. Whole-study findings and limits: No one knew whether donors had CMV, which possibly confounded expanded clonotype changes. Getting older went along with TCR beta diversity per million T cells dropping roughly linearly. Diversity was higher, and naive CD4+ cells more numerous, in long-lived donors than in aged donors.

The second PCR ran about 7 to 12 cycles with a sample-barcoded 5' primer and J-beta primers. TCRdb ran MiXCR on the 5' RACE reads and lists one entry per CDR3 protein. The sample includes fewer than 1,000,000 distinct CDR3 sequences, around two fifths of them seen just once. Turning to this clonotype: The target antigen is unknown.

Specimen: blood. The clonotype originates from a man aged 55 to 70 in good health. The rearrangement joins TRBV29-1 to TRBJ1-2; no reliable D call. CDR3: CSVSTGRDYGYTF. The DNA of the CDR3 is TGCAGCGTCTCGACGGGCCGAGACTATGGCTACACCTTC.